This T cell receptor (beta chain) was captured by sequencing in a study of T cell changes during pregnancy in multiple sclerosis. This CDR3 comprises 17 residues. Germline V gene data show CDR1 as MGHRA and CDR2 as YSYEKL. V shed 1 base, J shed 3 bases, and the junction held 5 bases outside the gene matches. Assay used: immunoSEQ multiplex PCR; TCRdb lists only in-frame clones, some missing. The sample gives about 80,000 clones, 85% to 95% of which show up once; around 2.6% is in the top ten. The starting material was peripheral blood, obtained after pregnancy. The V gene is TRBV4-1, the J gene TRBJ2-1; 11 bases map to TRBD2. This sequence was found in a female donor in good health, enrolled as a control in a pregnancy study. Here the CDR3 reads CASSQALAGGHYNEQFF. The CDR3 DNA follows: TGCGCCAGCAGCCAAGCGCTAGCGGGAGGCCACTACAATGAGCAGTTCTTC.